The clone carrying this T cell receptor beta chain occurred a few times. The second PCR ran roughly 7 to 12 cycles with a sample-barcoded 5' primer and J-beta primers. TCRdb recomputed calls from the 5' RACE reads with MiXCR, one row per CDR3 protein. Of 730,000 or so distinct CDR3 sequences in the sample, roughly two fifths were seen once. This sample was included in a study of blood T cells in healthy people across ages. This sequence originates from an older man in good health. Material: blood.

CDR3 bases: TGTGCCAGCAGCTTAGGACTGAGCTCCTACGAGCAGTACTTC. Its translation: CASSLGLSSYEQYF. The chain carries TRBV11-2 and TRBJ2-7; D remains unclear. CDR1 is SGHAT and CDR2 is FQNNGV in the germline V gene. V was pared by 1 base and J by 0 bases, with 7 bases between. The CDR3 is 14 amino acids.